The entry that follows covers one T cell receptor beta chain sequence. What it binds is unknown. The data belong to a study of shared clonotypes between healthy human individuals. Overall study findings and caveats: Sequencing depth was expected to affect clonotype sharing among donors.

TCRdb's table, derived via immunoSEQ multiplex PCR, lists solely in-frame clones and lacks some. The sample has 2 million to 2.5 million clones; under 97% are singletons. The CDR3 runs to 13 residues. V lost 3 bases to trimming and J lost 0 bases, with 5 bases between them. CDR1 is WNHNN, CDR2 SYGVQD, per germline (reference sequence). The sample consisted of naive CD4+ T cells sorted from blood. Subset reported: CD45RA+ positively selected. This sequence was found in a man aged 18-30 years in good health. The V gene is TRBV10-1, the J gene TRBJ2-5; D is uncertain. The CDR3 protein is CASSDSNQETQYF. In nucleotides, the CDR3 is TGCGCCAGCAGTGACAGTAACCAAGAGACCCAGTACTTC.